This entry concerns a single T cell receptor beta chain. Its specificity is unknown. This record comes from a study of cytomegalovirus exposure and HLA in healthy donors. General study points: Based on reports, TCR beta sequences accurately predicted HLA-A and HLA-B alleles for most subjects. Near-uniform donor sequencing depth was presumed by presence/absence analyses. Most TCR sequences showed up rarely, but some public TCRs showed up in many donors.

Primers: 60 Vbeta forward and 13 Jbeta reverse. Only in-frame clones appear in the TCRdb table, and some are missing; sequencing was by immunoSEQ multiplex PCR. This sample carries roughly 250,000 clones, 75% to 90% of them seen once, and the ten largest clones take around 0.33%. This CDR3 has 15 amino acids. CDR1 and CDR2 from the germline V gene are MNHEY and SVGAGI. The V segment lost 2 bases and the J segment 2 bases; nucleotides outside the gene matches: 4. The sample taken for sequencing was PBMCs. The chain links TRBV6-5 to TRBJ2-7; 9 bases are shared with TRBD2. This receptor was taken from a girl aged 2 to 9 in good health and CMV-seronegative. Written as DNA, the CDR3 is TGTGCCAGCAGTTACAGCGGGGGGTCTCCCTACGAGCAGTACTTC. Its translation is CASSYSGGSPYEQYF.